What follows are 24 T cell receptor beta chains derived from one specimen sequenced in a study of blood T cells in healthy people across ages. A second PCR, run for about 7 to 11 cycles, used a sample-barcoded 5' primer plus a J-beta primer mix. MiXCR, run by TCRdb on the 5' RACE reads, gives a single entry per CDR3 protein. This sample has 1.5 million to 2 million distinct CDR3 sequences, with roughly 28% found just once. Sequencing was carried out using blood. The receptors here all came from a woman between 25 and 40 years old in good health.

The chain has TRBV5-1 and TRBJ2-7; 8 bases fit TRBD2. The J segment lost 7 bases and the V segment lost 5 bases, leaving 11 bases of the junction unmatched. The CDR3 loop spans 14 amino acids. CDR1 is SGHRS, CDR2 YFSETQ, per germline. This CDR3 is CASRVSAGVGEQYF. The CDR3 DNA follows: TGCGCCAGCAGGGTCTCAGCGGGAGTAGGAGAGCAGTACTTC.

This clonotype was counted only a few times. V usage is TRBV5-1 and J usage is TRBJ2-1; 10 bases are a match to TRBD2. Germline V gives CDR1 SGHRS, CDR2 YFSETQ. The CDR3 extends over 14 amino acids. V trimming: 5 bases; J trimming: 5 bases; junction bases outside the gene matches: 4. CDR3 coding DNA: TGCGCCAGCAGGTCTAGCGGGGGCGACAATGAGCAGTTCTTC. As protein: CASRSSGGDNEQFF.

The V call is TRBV20-1, the J call TRBJ2-1; either TRBD1 or TRBD2 may fit D (6 bases each). The CDR3 is made up of 11 amino acids. Per the germline V gene, CDR1 is DFQATT and CDR2 is SNEGSKA (reference sequence). Deletions cut 6 bases from V and 11 bases from J, with 14 bases between. The CDR3, as DNA: TGCAGTGCGAGGGGGGCAAGAAAGCAGTTCTTC. Translated: CSARGARKQFF.

The sample holds a few counts of this clonotype. The chain is built from TRBV7-8 and TRBJ2-7; D gene unclear. Germline CDR1 reads SGHVS; CDR2 reads FQNEAQ. The length of the CDR3 is 14 residues. Trimming took 1 base from V and 2 from J, leaving 9 bases between them. The CDR3 sequence: CASSLDVSPYEQYF. The CDR3 coding sequence is TGTGCCAGCAGCTTAGATGTCTCTCCCTACGAGCAGTACTTC.

The chain carries TRBV12-3 or TRBV12-4 and TRBJ1-5; D uncertain. The CDR3 contains 14 residues. Trimming took 2 bases from V and 5 from J, leaving 10 bases between them. The CDR3 sequence is CASSLSGGYQPQHF. CDR3 in DNA: TGTGCCAGCAGTTTATCAGGAGGGTATCAGCCCCAGCATTTT.

J is TRBJ2-4 and V is TRBV7-2; D may be TRBD2 (5 bases). Trimming cost V 5 bases and J 0 bases, with 14 bases left between them. Germline CDR1 and CDR2: SGHTA and FQGNSA. The CDR3 is 16 residues long. CDR3 bases: TGTGCCAGCAGCCCAGAGGCGGGTAGAGCCAAAAACATTCAGTACTTC. Translation: CASSPEAGRAKNIQYF.

This clonotype occurred many times. The chain uses TRBV6-5 and TRBJ2-1, with D tentatively TRBD1 (6 bases). CDR1 and CDR2 (germline): MNHEY, SVGAGI. Trimming cost V 5 bases and J 1 base, with 18 bases left between them. The CDR3 contains 17 residues. The CDR3 spells CASSTGRTGRSYNEQFF. CDR3 in DNA: TGTGCCAGCAGTACGGGACGAACAGGGCGGTCCTACAATGAGCAGTTCTTC.

At least ten counts were recorded for this clonotype. V gene TRBV7-9 combines with J gene TRBJ2-7; a weak D match, TRBD2 (7 bases). The germline CDR1 and CDR2 sequences are SEHNR and FQNEAQ (reference sequence). The CDR3 covers 14 residues. V lost 0 bases and J lost 7, with 13 bases in between. The DNA of the CDR3 is TGTGCCAGCAGCTTAGCGGCGGGGGCGGGAGAGCAGTACTTC. Its translation: CASSLAAGAGEQYF.

Turning to this clonotype: It may be a read error: a sequence one base away is much more abundant. This chain links TRBV28 with TRBJ2-7; TRBD2 aligns across 10 bases. The CDR3 spans 15 residues. Germline CDR1 MDHEN, CDR2 SYDVKM. In DNA, the CDR3 is TGTGTCAGCAGTGGATCGGGACTAGCGATCTACGAGCAGTACTTC. Its protein is CVSSGSGLAIYEQYF.

The CDR3 coding sequence is TGCAGTGCTAGTTTTGGGGGATTCGGGAGCGCTGAAGCTTTCTTT. This sequence encodes CSASFGGFGSAEAFF. The chain couples TRBV20-1 to TRBJ1-1; the D gene is possibly TRBD1 (5 bases). Trimming took off 3 bases at V and 6 bases at J, with 20 bases between the two ends. In germline, CDR1 is DFQATT, CDR2 SNEGSKA (reference sequence). The CDR3 runs 15 residues.

Note on this clonotype: This may come from a read error, since a much larger clone is one base off. The chain combines TRBV12-3 or TRBV12-4 with TRBJ2-7; 12 nucleotides agree with TRBD1. V was clipped by 6 bases and J by 5 bases; unmatched bases: 8. The CDR3 has 15 amino acids. CDR3 protein: CASSPSGTGGNEQYF. DNA of the CDR3: TGTGCCAGCAGCCCTTCGGGGACAGGGGGCAACGAGCAGTACTTC.

This clonotype was counted only a few times. The genes are TRBV6-6 and TRBJ2-3, with 10 bases identical to TRBD2. J gave up 3 bases and V 2 bases, and 5 bases lay outside the gene matches. Germline CDR1 is MNHNY and CDR2 is SVGAGI (reference sequence). This CDR3 is 16 amino acids long. CDR3 bases: TGTGCCAGCAGTTACCCTACTAGCGGGGATACAGATACGCAGTATTTT. It yields the protein CASSYPTSGDTDTQYF.

The rearrangement joins TRBV6-4 to TRBJ1-2; D ambiguous. This CDR3 spans 13 amino acids. The V end was cut by 2 bases, the J end by 4 bases, with 8 bases between. The germline CDR1 and CDR2 sequences are MRHNA and SNTAGT. CDR3 protein: CASSDGRGYGYTF. The CDR3 bases are TGTGCCAGCAGTGACGGCAGAGGCTATGGCTACACCTTC.

V usage is TRBV15 and J usage is TRBJ2-7; D is possibly TRBD1 or TRBD2 (5 bases each). The DNA end is a closer match to TRBJ2-5, so the J assignment may be wrong. The CDR3 spans 16 residues. In germline, CDR1 is LNHNV, CDR2 YYDKDF (reference sequence). CDR3 DNA sequence: TGTGCCACCAGCACCGAGCAGAGGGACCGTCAATTGACCCAGTACTTC. Translated, it gives CATSTEQRDRQLTQYF.

CDR3 loop: CASSLRPGHPYGYTF. The CDR3 DNA follows: TGTGCCAGCAGCCTCCGGCCCGGACACCCCTATGGCTACACCTTC. The rearrangement joins TRBV7-2 to TRBJ1-2; D might be TRBD1 (5 bases). This CDR3 comprises 15 residues. The V end lost 5 bases, the J end lost 4 bases, and 17 bases lay between the germline ends. Germline V gene data show CDR1 as SGHTA and CDR2 as FQGNSA.

This clonotype showed up many times. The CDR3 nucleotides read TGCAGCGGACCTGACTCCTACAATGAGCAGTTCTTC. The encoded protein is CSGPDSYNEQFF. The chain couples TRBV29-1 to TRBJ2-1; D unclear. This CDR3 is 12 amino acids long. Germline assignment: CDR1 SQVTM and CDR2 ANQGSEA. The germline V and J ends were trimmed by 7 bases and 0 bases, with 7 bases remaining between them.

This clonotype was recorded once. The V gene is TRBV7-2, the J gene TRBJ1-2, with a tentative D call TRBD1 (5 bases). The V gene lost 3 bases and the J gene lost 7 bases, with 12 bases spanning the gap. Germline loops: CDR1 SGHTA, CDR2 FQGNSA. This CDR3 is built from 13 residues. CDR3 loop: CASSFGEQAGYTF. The DNA of the CDR3 is TGTGCCAGCAGCTTTGGGGAACAGGCTGGCTACACCTTC.

This clonotype has a count of ten or more. CDR3 residues: CASSLDRDLAKNIQYF. In nucleotides, the CDR3 is TGTGCCAGCAGTTTGGACAGGGACTTAGCCAAAAACATTCAGTACTTC. The chain carries TRBV28 and TRBJ2-4, with TRBD1 matching over 8 bases. CDR1 is MDHEN and CDR2 is SYDVKM in the germline V gene. With V trimmed by 3 bases and J by 0 bases, 4 bases remained unmatched. The CDR3 runs 16 residues.

This clonotype was picked up a small number of times. The CDR3 bases are TGTGCCAGCAGCTTCTACAGCACCCAAGAGACCCAGTACTTC. It yields the protein CASSFYSTQETQYF. V usage is TRBV7-2 and J usage is TRBJ2-5; D is unclear. The CDR3 is 14 amino acids. The ends were cut back, 3 bases at V and 1 base at J, with 9 bases in the middle. The germline gives CDR1 SGHTA, CDR2 FQGNSA.

This clonotype came up many times. This sequence joins TRBV7-2 and TRBJ1-4; D unresolved. The CDR3 sequence is 13 residues long. The V and J ends lost 4 bases and 8 bases respectively, with 11 bases between them. Germline V gene sequence: CDR1 SGHTA, CDR2 FQGNSA. The CDR3 sequence: CASSSWTGEKLFF. The CDR3 DNA is TGTGCCAGCAGCTCATGGACGGGGGAAAAACTGTTTTTT. The full variable domain, its missing parts supplied by reference TRBV7-2 and TRBJ1-4, is GAGVSQSPSNKVTEKGKDVELRCDPISGHTALYWYRQSLGQGLEFLIYFQGNSAPDKSGLPSDRFSAERTGGSVSTLTIQRTQQEDSAVYLCASSSWTGEKLFFGSGTQLSVL.

V is TRBV7-2 and J is TRBJ2-3; D is possibly TRBD2 (6 bases). V lost 5 bases and J 6 bases, leaving 21 bases between the germline ends. The CDR3 runs to 16 residues. Germline CDR1 reads SGHTA; CDR2 reads FQGNSA. CDR3: CASSKSAAGHGDTQYF. The CDR3 coding sequence is TGTGCCAGCAGCAAGTCAGCAGCGGGCCATGGGGATACGCAGTATTTT.

Concerning this clonotype: This clone may be a read error of a much larger clone one base away. The V and J genes are TRBV29-1 and TRBJ2-4, with 10 bases fitting TRBD1. From germline, CDR1 is SQVTM and CDR2 ANQGSEA. CDR3 size: 14 residues. V was clipped by 4 bases and J by 13 bases; unmatched bases: 13. The CDR3 reads CSVADRGTYNEQYF. The CDR3 nucleotides read TGCAGCGTTGCGGACAGGGGGACCTACAATGAGCAGTACTTC.

This clonotype was detected many times. The chain has TRBV25-1 and TRBJ2-5, with 8 bases aligning to TRBD1. This CDR3 contains 14 residues. With V trimmed by 4 bases and J by 5 bases, 6 bases remained unmatched. Germline V CDR1 and CDR2: MGHDK, SYGVNS. The CDR3 loop is CASSVQGAGETQYF. The CDR3 region has the DNA TGTGCCAGCAGTGTCCAGGGGGCCGGGGAGACCCAGTACTTC. The whole variable domain, remainder taken from reference TRBV25-1 and TRBJ2-5, is EADIYQTPRYLVIGTGKKITLECSQTMGHDKMYWYQQDPGMELHLIHYSYGVNSTEKGDLSSESTVSRIRTEHFPLTLESARPSHTSQYLCASSVQGAGETQYFGPGTRLLVL.

A few counts support this clonotype. The chain couples TRBV20-1 to TRBJ2-5, with D uncertain. In germline, CDR1 is DFQATT, CDR2 SNEGSKA (reference sequence). With 1 base removed from V and 5 bases from J, the gap between germline ends came to 11 bases. CDR3 length: 13 residues. The CDR3 bases are TGCAGTGCTAGAGTCGGACCCATTGAGACCCAGTACTTC. This codes for CSARVGPIETQYF.